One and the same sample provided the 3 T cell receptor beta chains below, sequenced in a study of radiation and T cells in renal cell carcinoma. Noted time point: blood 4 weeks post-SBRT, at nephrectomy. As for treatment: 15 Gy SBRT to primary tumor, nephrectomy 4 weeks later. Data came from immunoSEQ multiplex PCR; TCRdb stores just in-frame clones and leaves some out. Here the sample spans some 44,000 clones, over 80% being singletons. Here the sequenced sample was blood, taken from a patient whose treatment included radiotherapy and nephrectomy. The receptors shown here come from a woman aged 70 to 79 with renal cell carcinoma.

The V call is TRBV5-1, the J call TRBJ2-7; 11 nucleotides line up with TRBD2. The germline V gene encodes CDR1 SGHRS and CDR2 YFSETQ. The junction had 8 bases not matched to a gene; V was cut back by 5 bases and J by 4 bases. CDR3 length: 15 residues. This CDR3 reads CASRSLAGGGYEQYF. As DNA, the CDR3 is TGCGCCAGCAGATCCCTAGCGGGAGGAGGGTACGAGCAGTACTTC.

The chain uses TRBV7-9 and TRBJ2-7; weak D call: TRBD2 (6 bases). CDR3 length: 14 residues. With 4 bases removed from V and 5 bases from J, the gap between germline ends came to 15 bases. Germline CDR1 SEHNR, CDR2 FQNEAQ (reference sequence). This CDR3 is CASSWGRGGDEQYF. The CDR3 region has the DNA TGTGCCAGCAGCTGGGGCCGGGGAGGCGACGAGCAGTACTTC.

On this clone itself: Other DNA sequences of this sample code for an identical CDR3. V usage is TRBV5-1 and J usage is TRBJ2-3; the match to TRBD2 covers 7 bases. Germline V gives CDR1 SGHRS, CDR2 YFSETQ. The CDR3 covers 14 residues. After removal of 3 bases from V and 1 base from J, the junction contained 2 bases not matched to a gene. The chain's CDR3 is CASSSSGGTDTQYF. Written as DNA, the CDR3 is TGCGCCAGCAGCTCGAGCGGGGGCACAGATACGCAGTATTTT.